The sequence of this T cell receptor (beta chain) was determined in a study of blood T cell repertoires in COVID-19. Overall study context: Sites in the United States, Italy and Spain provided acute and convalescent COVID-19 samples. Nucleic acid was either cDNA or gDNA, and it came from T cells, B-cell-depleted T cells, or PBMCs.

Trimming took off 4 bases at V and 3 bases at J, with 10 bases between the two ends. Per the germline V gene, CDR1 is SGDLS and CDR2 is YYNGEE. There are 13 residues in the CDR3. In the original analysis: Estimation of nucleated cell counts relied on the amplification of reference gene primers. The data were produced by immunoSEQ multiplex PCR, yet TCRdb's version contains in-frame clones alone and is incomplete. V, J and clone size are those of that table, while D and trimming were read from the DNA. Seen here are approximately 97,000 clones, 84% observed once, and the top ten hold around 9.5%. This TCR came from a man aged 40-55 years with active or convalescent COVID-19. J is TRBJ1-1 and V is TRBV9; maybe TRBD1 (5 bases). The source material was peripheral blood. CDR3 protein: CASSPGLYTEAFF. In DNA form, the CDR3 reads TGTGCCAGCAGCCCGGGACTCTACACTGAAGCTTTCTTT.